The 20 T cell receptor beta chains given below trace back to one sample, sequenced in a study of blood T cell repertoires in COVID-19. Method: immunoSEQ multiplex PCR; TCRdb's copy keeps in-frame clones and lacks some. The sample includes roughly 80,000 clones, over 70% of them seen just once. Sequenced input: peripheral blood. Receptor source: a human donor in a cohort sampled during active COVID-19.

This chain's CDR3 is CASSSGQRGSEKLFF. CDR3 in DNA: TGTGCCAGCAGTTCCGGACAAAGGGGTAGTGAAAAACTGTTTTTT. The chain has TRBV6-6 and TRBJ1-4; weak D call: TRBD1 (5 bases). The ends were cut back, 4 bases at V and 7 bases at J, with 16 bases in the middle. The V gene's germline CDR1 is MNHNY and CDR2 SVGAGI (reference sequence). The CDR3 runs to 15 residues.

This clone was detected only once. This sequence joins TRBV6-2 or TRBV6-3 and TRBJ1-1; 9 positions match TRBD1. V shed 6 bases and J 5 bases; nucleotides not matched to a gene: 7. Germline CDR1 is MNHEY and CDR2 is SVGEGT. CDR3 length: 14 residues. This CDR3 is CASSHRQGGTEAFF. Written as DNA, the CDR3 is TGTGCCAGCAGCCACCGACAGGGGGGTACTGAAGCTTTCTTT.

The chain has TRBV5-6 and TRBJ2-7; D is undetermined. This CDR3 has 17 amino acids. CDR1 is SGHDT, CDR2 YYEEEE, per germline. V shed 0 bases and J shed 0 bases, with 16 bases lying between them. This chain's CDR3 is CASSLGAGKESSYEQYF. The CDR3 DNA sequence: TGTGCCAGCAGCTTGGGGGCCGGCAAGGAAAGCTCCTACGAGCAGTACTTC.

The rearrangement uses TRBV25-1 and TRBJ1-6; D is unresolved. The ends were cut back, 5 bases at V and 9 bases at J, with 8 bases in the middle. Germline lookup yields CDR1 MGHDK and CDR2 SYGVNS. The CDR3 is 12 amino acids. CDR3 in amino acids: CASSPGVSPLHF. The CDR3 bases are TGTGCCAGCAGTCCCGGGGTTTCACCCCTCCACTTT.

The CDR3 coding sequence is TGTGCCAGTAGTAGAACCGGGACAGGGATACAGTACGAGCAGTACTTC. Protein sequence: CASSRTGTGIQYEQYF. The J gene is TRBJ2-7, the V gene TRBV19; 9 bases are shared with TRBD1. V dropped 4 bases and J dropped 4; count of bases not matched to a gene: 11. CDR1 and CDR2 (germline): LNHDA, SQIVND (reference sequence). This CDR3 region has 16 residues.

V usage is TRBV5-1 and J usage is TRBJ1-6; D is uncertain. Germline loops: CDR1 SGHRS, CDR2 YFSETQ. This CDR3 is built from 14 residues. The ends were cut back, 0 bases at V and 7 bases at J, with 8 bases in the middle. This chain's CDR3 is CASSLGLRNSPLHF. The CDR3 DNA sequence: TGCGCCAGCAGCTTGGGTCTCAGGAATTCACCCCTCCACTTT. The variable domain in full, completed from reference TRBV5-1 and TRBJ1-6, reads KAGVTQTPRYLIKTRGQQVTLSCSPISGHRSVSWYQQTPGQGLQFLFEYFSETQRNKGNFPGRFSGRQFSNSRSEMNVSTLELGDSALYLCASSLGLRNSPLHFGNGTRLTVT.

This chain uses TRBV3-1 (or the pseudogene TRBV3-2) with TRBJ2-3; 7 nucleotides line up with TRBD1. V lost 0 bases to trimming and J lost 0 bases; unmatched junction nucleotides: 12. This CDR3 contains 19 residues. From germline, CDR1 is LGHDT and CDR2 YNNKEL (reference sequence). The CDR3 DNA sequence: TGTGCCAGCAGCCAAGATAGGCTAGGGGGCCCTTCTAGCACAGATACGCAGTATTTT. Its translation is CASSQDRLGGPSSTDTQYF.

The rearrangement joins TRBV6-5 to TRBJ2-1, with D perhaps matching TRBD2 (5 bases). V shed 2 bases and J shed 7 bases, with 6 bases lying between them. The CDR3 has 12 residues. Germline-derived CDR1 and CDR2 are MNHEY and SVGAGI. For the CDR3, the DNA is TGTGCCAGCAGTTACACGGGAAATGAGCAGTTCTTC. This sequence encodes CASSYTGNEQFF.

This clone has a single count. The genes are TRBV6-5 and TRBJ1-6, with a weak D call TRBD1 (6 bases). Germline V gene sequence: CDR1 MNHEY, CDR2 SVGAGI. The CDR3 is 16 residues long. The V end was cut by 0 bases, the J end by 10 bases, with 16 bases between. The CDR3 loop is CASSYSGEGVRSPLHF. The CDR3 coding sequence is TGTGCCAGCAGTTACTCGGGGGAGGGGGTGAGATCACCCCTCCACTTT.

The chain employs TRBV6-1 and TRBJ1-4; 7 positions agree with TRBD1. The CDR3 loop spans 16 amino acids. The junction had 9 bases not matched to a gene; V was cut back by 4 bases and J by 4 bases. Germline V gene data show CDR1 as MNHNS and CDR2 as SASEGT. DNA for the CDR3: TGTGCCAGCAGTGTGGTGAGGGGGCTGGTTAATGAAAAACTGTTTTTT. Its protein product is CASSVVRGLVNEKLFF.

This clone has only a few counts. The chain carries TRBV6-1 and TRBJ2-7; D remains unclear. Germline V gives CDR1 MNHNS, CDR2 SASEGT. This CDR3 spans 16 amino acids. V was pared by 1 base and J by 3 bases, with 16 bases between. The CDR3 sequence: CASSEDALPSVYEQYF. Written as DNA, the CDR3 is TGTGCCAGCAGTGAAGATGCACTTCCCTCCGTCTACGAGCAGTACTTC.

The J gene is TRBJ2-4, the V gene TRBV6-5; 7 positions match TRBD2. V dropped 0 bases and J dropped 2; count of bases not matched to a gene: 1. Germline CDR1 is MNHEY and CDR2 is SVGAGI. CDR3 length equals 15 residues. The CDR3 nucleotides read TGTGCCAGCAGTTACTCAGCGGGGTCCAAAAACATTCAGTACTTC. Its translation: CASSYSAGSKNIQYF.

This clone turned up a few times. CDR3 residues: CASSSGQGRGNTEAFF. The DNA for the CDR3 is TGTGCCAGCAGCTCAGGACAGGGGCGGGGGAACACTGAAGCTTTCTTT. The V call is TRBV7-9, the J call TRBJ1-1; 9 nucleotides match TRBD1. The CDR3 has 16 residues. The trim removed 4 bases at V and 1 base at J, leaving 7 bases unmatched. Per germline, CDR1 SEHNR and CDR2 FQNEAQ (reference sequence).

The chain links TRBV6-5 to TRBJ2-2; D ambiguous. V dropped 6 bases and J dropped 4 bases, with 15 bases sitting between them. This CDR3 has 15 amino acids. CDR1 and CDR2 from the germline V gene are MNHEY and SVGAGI. CDR3 sequence (DNA): TGTGCCAGCAGATTAGAACCCCTTCCCACCGGGGAGCTGTTTTTT. Protein sequence: CASRLEPLPTGELFF.

The rearrangement uses TRBV6-5 and TRBJ1-2; D unclear. Per germline, CDR1 MNHEY and CDR2 SVGAGI. The CDR3 is made up of 13 amino acids. Trimming cost V 3 bases and J 5 bases, with 10 bases left between them. This chain's CDR3 is CASSYSRGYGYTF. As DNA, the CDR3 is TGTGCCAGCAGTTATAGTCGAGGGTATGGCTACACCTTC.

This clone was counted a single time. This chain uses TRBV5-1 with TRBJ1-3; D is unresolved. This CDR3 is built from 16 residues. The V end lost 0 bases, the J end lost 0 bases, and 10 bases lay between the germline ends. Germline CDR1 and CDR2: SGHRS and YFSETQ. CDR3 in DNA: TGCGCCAGCAGCTTGGGACGGACTATCTCTGGAAACACCATATATTTT. It yields the protein CASSLGRTISGNTIYF.

The chain couples TRBV7-8 to TRBJ2-2; no reliable D call. The CDR3 runs to 16 residues. V gave up 4 bases and J gave up 0 bases, with 12 bases separating them. Germline CDR1 reads SGHVS; CDR2 reads FQNEAQ. CDR3 sequence (DNA): TGTGCCAGCAGCTCTACCTATACCGCGAACACCGGGGAGCTGTTTTTT. Its protein product is CASSSTYTANTGELFF.

This chain connects TRBV2 to TRBJ2-7; the D gene is possibly TRBD2 (6 bases). CDR1 SNHLY and CDR2 FYNNEI come from the germline V gene. V was pared by 0 bases and J by 9 bases, with 18 bases between. The length of the CDR3 is 15 residues. In DNA, the CDR3 is TGTGCCAGCAGTGAAGCCAAGGGGCTTAGCGGTAGGCAGTACTTC. Amino acid sequence: CASSEAKGLSGRQYF.

The chain joins TRBV4-1 to TRBJ2-1; unclear D gene. With 1 base removed from V and 5 bases from J, the gap between germline ends came to 9 bases. The CDR3 sequence is 14 residues long. Germline V gene data show CDR1 as MGHRA and CDR2 as YSYEKL. CDR3 bases: TGCGCCAGCAGCCAAGGGCAGTTTGACAATGAGCAGTTCTTC. Translation gives CASSQGQFDNEQFF.

As concerns this clone: In the same sample, other DNA sequences code for this CDR3. This sequence joins TRBV18 and TRBJ2-7, with TRBD1 as a possible D gene (6 bases). The V and J ends lost 2 bases and 7 bases respectively, with 12 bases between them. The CDR3 contains 13 residues. Germline loops: CDR1 KGHSH, CDR2 LQKENI. The CDR3 reads CASSPTGKYEQYF. In nucleotides, the CDR3 is TGTGCCAGCTCACCAACAGGGAAATATGAGCAGTACTTC.